The sequence of this T cell receptor beta chain was determined in a study of HIV-infected patients and healthy controls. Study background: CD4 counts in 14 of 16 patients increased modestly yet significantly but stayed below normal.

There are 15 residues in the CDR3. In germline, CDR1 is DFQATT, CDR2 SNEGSKA (reference sequence). Trimming took 3 bases from V and 7 from J; bases not matched to a gene: 11. This clonotype has a count of ten or more. Antigen unknown. Roughly three months, about 14 weeks, into antiretroviral therapy, follow-up blood was collected. All unsorted peripheral T cells were captured because whole blood was used without fractionation. Reverse transcription used around 500 ng RNA and constant-region primers for alpha and beta. Each of the alpha and beta chains got its own library through chain-specific third strand synthesis with indices. One entry per CDR3 protein, called by TCRdb with MiXCR from the 5' RACE reads. The data contain thousands of distinct CDR3 sequences, 8.7% of them seen just once; the ten biggest clones take up approximately 23%. The study's findings and limits: HIV-infected patients shared fewer CDR3 sequences between individuals than healthy controls. Healthy control repertoires had roughly threefold more distinct CDR3s than untreated HIV+ repertoires, and higher Shannon diversity. Apparent post-therapy Gini recovery among HIV-infected patients was not reproduced with size-matched repertoires.

This sample comprised blood, obtained during antiretroviral therapy. The chain uses TRBV20-1 and TRBJ2-7; 11 bases agree with TRBD2. The receptor was isolated from an adult with HIV infection. CDR3 in amino acids: CSARAKLAGVGEQYF. CDR3 DNA: TGCAGTGCTAGGGCCAAACTAGCGGGAGTTGGTGAGCAGTACTTC.